These T cell receptor beta chains were read from a single sample in a study of yellow fever vaccine responses in identical twins. One entry per CDR3 protein, called by TCRdb with MiXCR from the RT-PCR reads. The sample consists of fewer than 4,500 distinct CDR3 sequences, 90% of them appearing once. The material was T cells from blood (PBMCs), unsorted or a sorted subset (not recorded which), obtained before or after yellow fever vaccination (not recorded which). These TCRs come from a woman aged 18-29 years who received the yellow fever vaccine. CDR3s include the opening cysteine and the closing phenylalanine or tryptophan. The D gene is left open where the match is weak. Clone size, where shown, is once, few, many, or a class for clones that have expanded.

>.|.|TRBJ2-5|TRBV14
CASSQDLESWETQYF
TGTGCCAGCAGCCAAGATTTGGAAAGCTGGGAGACCCAGTACTTC
>.|.|TRBJ2-5|TRBV5-1
CASSLAPGVEETQYF
TGCGCCAGCAGCTTGGCCCCAGGGGTTGAAGAGACCCAGTACTTC
>.|.|TRBJ2-7|TRBV12-5
CASGLTGTEQYF
TGTGCTAGTGGTTTGACAGGGACAGAGCAGTACTTC
>.|.|TRBJ2-3|TRBV29-1
CSVDGDEGSTDTQYF
TGCAGCGTTGATGGGGACGAGGGTAGCACAGATACGCAGTATTTT
>TRBD2|once|TRBJ2-7|TRBV29-1
CSVDSGGGSYEQYF
TGCAGCGTTGATTCTGGGGGAGGGTCCTACGAGCAGTACTTC
>TRBD1|.|TRBJ2-1|TRBV20-1
CSARDLGQGANEQFF
TGCAGTGCTAGAGATCTAGGACAGGGGGCCAATGAGCAGTTCTTC
>.|.|TRBJ2-5|TRBV3-1
CASSQGMSQETQYF
TGTGCCAGCAGCCAAGGGATGTCACAAGAGACCCAGTACTTC
>.|.|TRBJ1-4|TRBV29-1
CSVGLGASEKLFF
TGCAGCGTTGGTCTGGGGGCTTCTGAAAAACTGTTTTTT
>.|few|TRBJ1-1|TRBV5-5
CASSLSVSMNTEAFF
TGTGCCAGCAGCTTGTCGGTATCCATGAACACTGAAGCTTTCTTT
>.|.|TRBJ2-2|TRBV11-3
CASSLGLRGNTGELFF
TGTGCCAGCAGCTTAGGCCTCAGGGGGAACACCGGGGAGCTGTTTTTT
>.|.|TRBJ2-1|TRBV5-6
CASSFSPLTANEQFF
TGTGCCAGCAGCTTTTCACCTCTTACAGCCAATGAGCAGTTCTTC
>TRBD2|.|TRBJ2-3|TRBV6-1
CASSGERLAGPGDTQYF
TGTGCCAGCAGTGGGGAACGACTAGCGGGACCGGGAGATACGCAGTATTTT
>TRBD1|.|TRBJ1-5|TRBV5-1
CASSTGQGNQPQHF
TGCGCCAGCAGCACCGGACAGGGCAATCAGCCCCAGCATTTT
>TRBD2|.|TRBJ2-4|TRBV11-2
CASSLGRLAGGENIQYF
TGTGCCAGCAGCTTAGGCCGACTAGCGGGAGGGGAAAACATTCAGTACTTC
>.|.|TRBJ2-2|TRBV5-1
CASTAGLTGELFF
TGCGCCAGCACCGCTGGTCTCACCGGGGAGCTGTTTTTT
>.|.|TRBJ2-1|TRBV14
CASSEPQPGHEQFF
TGTGCCAGCAGCGAACCCCAGCCCGGCCATGAGCAGTTCTTC
>.|.|TRBJ2-5|TRBV6-1
CASRNPLGSQETQYF
TGTGCCAGCAGAAACCCTCTGGGGAGCCAAGAGACCCAGTACTTC
>.|.|TRBJ2-7|TRBV2
CASSRDGTYEQYF
TGTGCCAGCAGTAGGGACGGAACCTACGAGCAGTACTTC
>TRBD2|.|TRBJ2-1|TRBV10-3
CAISDALAGGNEQFF
TGTGCCATCAGTGACGCACTAGCGGGGGGGAATGAGCAGTTCTTC
>.|.|TRBJ2-3|TRBV7-9
CASSDQDTQYF
TGTGCCAGCAGCGACCAAGATACGCAGTATTTT
>.|.|TRBJ1-6|TRBV7-2
CASSDAGMGNSPLHF
TGTGCCAGCAGCGACGCGGGGATGGGTAATTCACCCCTCCACTTT
>TRBD1|.|TRBJ1-5|TRBV7-6
CASSVGTARGQPQHF
TGTGCCAGCAGCGTCGGGACAGCTAGGGGTCAGCCCCAGCATTTT